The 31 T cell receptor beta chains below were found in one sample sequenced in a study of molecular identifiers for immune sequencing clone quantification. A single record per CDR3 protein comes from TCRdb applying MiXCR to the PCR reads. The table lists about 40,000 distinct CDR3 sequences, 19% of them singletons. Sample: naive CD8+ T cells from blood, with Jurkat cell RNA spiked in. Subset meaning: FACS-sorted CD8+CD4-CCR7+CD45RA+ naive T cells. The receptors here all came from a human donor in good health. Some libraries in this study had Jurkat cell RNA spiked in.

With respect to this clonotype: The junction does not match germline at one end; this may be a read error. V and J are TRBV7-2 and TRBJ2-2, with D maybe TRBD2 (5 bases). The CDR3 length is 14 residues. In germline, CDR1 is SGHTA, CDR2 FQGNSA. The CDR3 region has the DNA TGTGCCAGCGGCTTAGGGCCGAACACCGGGGAGCTGTCTTTT. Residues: CASGLGPNTGELSF.

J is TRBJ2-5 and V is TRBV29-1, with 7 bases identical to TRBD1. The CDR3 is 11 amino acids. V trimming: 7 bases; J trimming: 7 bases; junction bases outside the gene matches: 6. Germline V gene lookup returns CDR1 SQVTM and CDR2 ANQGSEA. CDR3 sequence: CSDRQGATQYF. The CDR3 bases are TGCAGCGACAGACAGGGAGCGACCCAGTACTTC.

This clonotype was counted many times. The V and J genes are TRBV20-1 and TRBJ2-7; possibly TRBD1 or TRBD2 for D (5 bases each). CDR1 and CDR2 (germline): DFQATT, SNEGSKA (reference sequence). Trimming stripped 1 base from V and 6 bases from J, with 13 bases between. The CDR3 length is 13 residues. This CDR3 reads CSARAAGTLEQYF. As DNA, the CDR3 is TGCAGTGCTAGAGCGGCAGGGACCCTCGAGCAGTACTTC.

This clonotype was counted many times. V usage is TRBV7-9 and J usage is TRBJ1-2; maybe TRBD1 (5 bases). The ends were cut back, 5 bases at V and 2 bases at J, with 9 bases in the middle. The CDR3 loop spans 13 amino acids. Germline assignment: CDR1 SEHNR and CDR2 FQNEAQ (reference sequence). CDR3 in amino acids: CASSEDSNYGYTF. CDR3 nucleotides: TGTGCCAGCAGCGAAGACAGCAACTATGGCTACACCTTC. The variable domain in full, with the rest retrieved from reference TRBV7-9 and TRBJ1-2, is DTGVSQNPRHKITKRGQNVTFRCDPISEHNRLYWYRQTLGQGPEFLTYFQNEAQLEKSRLLSDRFSAERPKGSFSTLEIQRTEQGDSAMYLCASSEDSNYGYTFGSGTRLTVV.

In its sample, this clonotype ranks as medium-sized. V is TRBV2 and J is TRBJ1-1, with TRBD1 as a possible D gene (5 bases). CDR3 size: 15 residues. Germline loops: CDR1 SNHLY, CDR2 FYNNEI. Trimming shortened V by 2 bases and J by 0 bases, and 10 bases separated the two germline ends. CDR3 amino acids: CASSERQIMNTEAFF. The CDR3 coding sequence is TGTGCCAGCAGTGAACGACAGATCATGAACACTGAAGCTTTCTTT.

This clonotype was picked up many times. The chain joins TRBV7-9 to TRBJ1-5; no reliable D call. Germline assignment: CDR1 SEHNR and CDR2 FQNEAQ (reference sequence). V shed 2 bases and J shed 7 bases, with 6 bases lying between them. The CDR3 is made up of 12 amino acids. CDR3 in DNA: TGTGCCAGCAGCTTATGGGAGCAGCCCCAGCATTTT. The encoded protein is CASSLWEQPQHF.

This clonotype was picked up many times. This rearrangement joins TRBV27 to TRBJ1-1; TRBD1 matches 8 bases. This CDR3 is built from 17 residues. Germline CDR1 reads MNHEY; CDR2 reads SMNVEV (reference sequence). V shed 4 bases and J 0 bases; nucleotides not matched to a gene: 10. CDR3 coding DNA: TGTGCCAGCAGTTGGGGGACCCCAGGGGGCCTGAACACTGAAGCTTTCTTT. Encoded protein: CASSWGTPGGLNTEAFF.

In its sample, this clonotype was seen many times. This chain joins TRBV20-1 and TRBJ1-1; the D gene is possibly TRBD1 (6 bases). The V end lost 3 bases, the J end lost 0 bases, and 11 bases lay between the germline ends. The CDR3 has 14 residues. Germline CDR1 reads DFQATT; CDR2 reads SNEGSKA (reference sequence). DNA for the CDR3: TGCAGTGCTAGCCCGACAGGAATGAACACTGAAGCTTTCTTT. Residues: CSASPTGMNTEAFF.

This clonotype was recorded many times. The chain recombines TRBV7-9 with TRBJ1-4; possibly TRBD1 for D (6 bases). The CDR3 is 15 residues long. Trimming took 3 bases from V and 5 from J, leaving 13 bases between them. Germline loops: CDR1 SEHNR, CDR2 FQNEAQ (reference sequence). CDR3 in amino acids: CASSFPTGENEKLFF. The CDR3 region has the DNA TGTGCCAGCAGCTTTCCGACAGGAGAAAATGAAAAACTGTTTTTT.

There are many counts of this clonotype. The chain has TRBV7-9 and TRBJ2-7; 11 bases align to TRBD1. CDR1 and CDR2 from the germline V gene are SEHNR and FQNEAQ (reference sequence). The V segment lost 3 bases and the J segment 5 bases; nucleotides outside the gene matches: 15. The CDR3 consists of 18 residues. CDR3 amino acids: CASSFGGPGQGVRDEQYF. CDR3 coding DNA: TGTGCCAGCAGCTTTGGAGGACCGGGACAGGGGGTAAGGGACGAGCAGTACTTC.

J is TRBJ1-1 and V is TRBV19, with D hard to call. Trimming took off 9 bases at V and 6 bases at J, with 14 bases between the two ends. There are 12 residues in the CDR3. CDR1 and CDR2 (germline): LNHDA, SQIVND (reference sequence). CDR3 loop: CASGVGVSEAFF. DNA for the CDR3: TGTGCCAGCGGGGTTGGGGTCTCTGAAGCTTTCTTT.

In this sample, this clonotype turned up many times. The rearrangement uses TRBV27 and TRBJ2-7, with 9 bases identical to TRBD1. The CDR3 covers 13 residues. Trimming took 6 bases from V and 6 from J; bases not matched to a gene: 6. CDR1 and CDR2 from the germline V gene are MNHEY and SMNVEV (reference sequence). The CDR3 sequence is CASSWTGDSEQYF. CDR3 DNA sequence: TGTGCCAGCAGCTGGACAGGGGACAGCGAGCAGTACTTC.

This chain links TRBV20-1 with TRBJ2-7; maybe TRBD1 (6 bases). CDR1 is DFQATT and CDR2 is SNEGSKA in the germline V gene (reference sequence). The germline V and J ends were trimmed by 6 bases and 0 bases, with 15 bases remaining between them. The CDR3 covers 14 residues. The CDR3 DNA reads TGCAGTGCCGAAAACCGGGACAACTCCTACGAGCAGTACTTC. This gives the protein CSAENRDNSYEQYF.

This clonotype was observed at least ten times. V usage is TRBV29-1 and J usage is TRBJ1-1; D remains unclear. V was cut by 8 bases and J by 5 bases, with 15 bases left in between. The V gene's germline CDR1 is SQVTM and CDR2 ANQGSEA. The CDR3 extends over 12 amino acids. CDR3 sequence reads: CSSSKGETEAFF. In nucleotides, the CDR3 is TGCAGCTCGAGCAAGGGTGAAACTGAAGCTTTCTTT.

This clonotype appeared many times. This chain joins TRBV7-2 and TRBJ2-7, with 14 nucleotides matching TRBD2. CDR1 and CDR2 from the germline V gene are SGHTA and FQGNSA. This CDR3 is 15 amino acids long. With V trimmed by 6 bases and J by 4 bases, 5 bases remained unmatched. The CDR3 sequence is CASRTSGGAPYEQYF. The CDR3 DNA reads TGTGCCAGCAGGACTAGCGGGGGGGCCCCGTACGAGCAGTACTTC.

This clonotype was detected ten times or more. CDR3 DNA: TGTGCCAGCACCCTTTCGGGTCCAGATACGCAGTATTTT. The encoded protein is CASTLSGPDTQYF. The chain carries TRBV12-3 or TRBV12-4 and TRBJ2-3; D remains ambiguous. Trimming left V 7 bases short and J 4 bases short, with 12 bases between. The CDR3 is 13 residues long.

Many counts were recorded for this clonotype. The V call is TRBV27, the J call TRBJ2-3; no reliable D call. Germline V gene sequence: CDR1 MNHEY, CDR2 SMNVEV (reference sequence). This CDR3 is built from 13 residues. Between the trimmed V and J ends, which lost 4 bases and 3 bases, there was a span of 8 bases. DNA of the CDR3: TGTGCCAGCAGTTCCCAAACGACAGATACGCAGTATTTT. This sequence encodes CASSSQTTDTQYF.

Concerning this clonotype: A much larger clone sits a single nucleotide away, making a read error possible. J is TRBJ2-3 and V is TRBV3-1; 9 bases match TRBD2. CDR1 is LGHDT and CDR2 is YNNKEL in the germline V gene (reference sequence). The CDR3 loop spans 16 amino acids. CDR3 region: CASGQEVSGGSDTQYF. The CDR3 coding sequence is TGTGCCAGCGGCCAAGAGGTTAGCGGGGGTTCAGATACGCAGTATTTT.

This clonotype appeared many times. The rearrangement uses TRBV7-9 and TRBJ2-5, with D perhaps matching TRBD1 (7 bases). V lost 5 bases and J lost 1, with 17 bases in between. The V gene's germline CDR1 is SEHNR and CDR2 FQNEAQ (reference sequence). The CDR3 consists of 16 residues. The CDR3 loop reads CASSTETRGAQETQYF. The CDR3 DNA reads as TGTGCCAGCAGCACCGAGACCAGGGGGGCCCAAGAGACCCAGTACTTC.

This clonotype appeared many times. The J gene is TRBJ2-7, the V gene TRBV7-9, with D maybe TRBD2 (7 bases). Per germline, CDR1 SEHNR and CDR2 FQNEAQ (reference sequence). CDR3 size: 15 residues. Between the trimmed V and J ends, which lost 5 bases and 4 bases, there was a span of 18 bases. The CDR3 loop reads CASSAGGGPAYEQYF. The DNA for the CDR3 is TGTGCCAGCAGCGCTGGGGGGGGCCCCGCATACGAGCAGTACTTC.

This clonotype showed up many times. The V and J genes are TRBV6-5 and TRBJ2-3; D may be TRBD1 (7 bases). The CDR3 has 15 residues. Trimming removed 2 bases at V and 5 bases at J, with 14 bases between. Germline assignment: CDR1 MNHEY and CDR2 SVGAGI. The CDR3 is CASSYEGAGGDTQYF. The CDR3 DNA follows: TGTGCCAGCAGTTACGAGGGGGCCGGGGGAGATACGCAGTATTTT.

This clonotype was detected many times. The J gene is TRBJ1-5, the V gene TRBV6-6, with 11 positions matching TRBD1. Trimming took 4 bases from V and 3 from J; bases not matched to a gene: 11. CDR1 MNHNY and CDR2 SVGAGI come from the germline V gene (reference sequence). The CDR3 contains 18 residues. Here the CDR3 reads CASSSWIIGQGANQPQHF. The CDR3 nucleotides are TGTGCCAGCAGTTCCTGGATCATAGGACAGGGGGCCAATCAGCCCCAGCATTTT.

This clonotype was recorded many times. For the CDR3, the DNA is TGTGCCAGCAGCTCGGGACAGGGGTGGTCTGGGGCCAACGTCCTGACTTTC. This codes for CASSSGQGWSGANVLTF. The V call is TRBV5-6, the J call TRBJ2-6; 10 bases are shared with TRBD1. There are 17 residues in the CDR3. Per the germline V gene, CDR1 is SGHDT and CDR2 is YYEEEE. J lost 1 base, V lost 3 bases, and 4 bases had no gene match.

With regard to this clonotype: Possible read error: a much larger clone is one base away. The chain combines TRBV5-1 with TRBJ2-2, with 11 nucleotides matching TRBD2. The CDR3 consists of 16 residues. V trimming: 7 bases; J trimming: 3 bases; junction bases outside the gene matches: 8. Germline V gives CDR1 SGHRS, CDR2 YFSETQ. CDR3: CASAPGLADDTGELFF. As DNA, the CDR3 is TGCGCCAGCGCGCCGGGACTAGCGGACGACACCGGGGAGCTGTTTTTT.

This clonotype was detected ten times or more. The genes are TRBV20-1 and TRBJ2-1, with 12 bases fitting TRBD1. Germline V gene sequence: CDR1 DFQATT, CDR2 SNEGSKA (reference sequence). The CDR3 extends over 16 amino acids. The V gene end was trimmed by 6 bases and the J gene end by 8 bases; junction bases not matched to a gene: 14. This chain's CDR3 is CSAPTRRDRGLYEQFF. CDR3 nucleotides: TGCAGTGCCCCGACAAGACGGGACAGGGGGCTCTATGAGCAGTTCTTC.

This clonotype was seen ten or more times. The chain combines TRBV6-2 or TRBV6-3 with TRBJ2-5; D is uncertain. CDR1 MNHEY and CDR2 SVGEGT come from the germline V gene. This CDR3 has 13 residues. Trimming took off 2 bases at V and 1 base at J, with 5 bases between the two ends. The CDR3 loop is CASSYNSQETQYF. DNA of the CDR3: TGTGCCAGCAGTTACAACTCCCAAGAGACCCAGTACTTC.

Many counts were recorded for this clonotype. CDR3 in DNA: TGTGCCAGCAGTTTGTCGGCAGGGGGGTATCAGCCCCAGCATTTT. This sequence encodes CASSLSAGGYQPQHF. This chain connects TRBV12-3 or TRBV12-4 to TRBJ1-5, with 7 bases lining up with TRBD1. The length of the CDR3 is 15 residues. V shed 3 bases, J shed 5 bases, and the junction held 7 bases outside the gene matches.

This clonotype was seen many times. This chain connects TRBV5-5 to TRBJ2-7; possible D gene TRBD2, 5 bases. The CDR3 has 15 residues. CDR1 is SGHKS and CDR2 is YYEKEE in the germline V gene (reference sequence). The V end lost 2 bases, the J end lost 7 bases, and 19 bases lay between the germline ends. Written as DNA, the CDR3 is TGTGCCAGCAGCTTCGAGGGATTTCTCTATGAAGAGCAGTACTTC. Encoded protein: CASSFEGFLYEEQYF.

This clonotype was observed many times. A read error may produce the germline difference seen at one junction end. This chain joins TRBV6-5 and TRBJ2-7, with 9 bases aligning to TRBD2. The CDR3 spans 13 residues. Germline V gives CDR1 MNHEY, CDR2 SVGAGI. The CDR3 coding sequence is TGTGCCAGCAGTTATGGTAGCGGGGGCCCTACGAACTTC. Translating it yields CASSYGSGGPTNF.

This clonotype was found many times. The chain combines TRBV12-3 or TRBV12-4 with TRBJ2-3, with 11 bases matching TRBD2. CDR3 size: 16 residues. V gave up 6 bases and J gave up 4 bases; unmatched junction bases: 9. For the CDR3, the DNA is TGTGCCAGCAGGGAACTTAGCGGGAGGGGGTCAGATACGCAGTATTTT. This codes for CASRELSGRGSDTQYF.

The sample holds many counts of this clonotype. DNA of the CDR3: TGCAGTTCTTTTGACAGACAGAACACTGAAGCTTTCTTT. Protein sequence: CSSFDRQNTEAFF. This chain uses TRBV20-1 with TRBJ1-1; possibly TRBD1 for D (5 bases). Germline CDR1 DFQATT, CDR2 SNEGSKA (reference sequence). This CDR3 comprises 13 residues. V was shortened by 8 bases and J by 1 base, with 14 bases between the two germline ends.